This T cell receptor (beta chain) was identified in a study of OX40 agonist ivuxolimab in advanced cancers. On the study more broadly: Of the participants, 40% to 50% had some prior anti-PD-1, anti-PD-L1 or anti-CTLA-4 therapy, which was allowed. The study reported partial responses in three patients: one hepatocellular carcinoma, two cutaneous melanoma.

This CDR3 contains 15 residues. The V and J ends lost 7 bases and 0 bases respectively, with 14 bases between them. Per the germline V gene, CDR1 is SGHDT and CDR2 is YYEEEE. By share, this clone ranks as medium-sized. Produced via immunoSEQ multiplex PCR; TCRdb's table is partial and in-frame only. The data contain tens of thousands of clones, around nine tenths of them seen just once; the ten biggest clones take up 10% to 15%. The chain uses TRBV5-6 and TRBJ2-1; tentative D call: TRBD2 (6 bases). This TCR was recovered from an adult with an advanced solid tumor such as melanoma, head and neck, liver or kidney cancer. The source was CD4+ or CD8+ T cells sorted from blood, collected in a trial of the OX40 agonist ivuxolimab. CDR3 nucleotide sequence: TGTGCCAGCCTGACTAGGATCAGCTCCTACAATGAGCAGTTCTTC. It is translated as CASLTRISSYNEQFF.